The 18 T cell receptor beta chains below come from one sample, sequenced in a study of T cell responses to AZD1222 COVID-19 vaccine. Profiled with immunoSEQ multiplex PCR; TCRdb holds only in-frame clones, not every one. The sample records 150,000 to 200,000 clones, approximately 91% being singletons. The source material was peripheral blood, sampled on day 0 of AZD1222 vaccination. The receptor source for this set is an adult in good health.

Details on this clone: The same CDR3 also results from other DNA sequences found in this sample. The rearrangement joins TRBV7-9 to TRBJ1-1; TRBD1 matches at 8 bases. V dropped 2 bases and J dropped 5; count of bases not matched to a gene: 4. The length of the CDR3 is 14 residues. CDR1 is SEHNR and CDR2 is FQNEAQ in the germline V gene (reference sequence). The CDR3 bases are TGTGCCAGCAGCTTACAGGGGGCGCATACTGAAGCTTTCTTT. Residues: CASSLQGAHTEAFF. Combining the CDR3 with reference TRBV7-9 and TRBJ1-1 gives the whole variable domain DTGVSQNPRHKITKRGQNVTFRCDPISEHNRLYWYRQTLGQGPEFLTYFQNEAQLEKSRLLSDRFSAERPKGSFSTLEIQRTEQGDSAMYLCASSLQGAHTEAFFGQGTRLTVV.

The chain employs TRBV28 and TRBJ1-4, with D unclear. Trimming removed 3 bases at V and 8 bases at J, with 10 bases between. Per germline, CDR1 MDHEN and CDR2 SYDVKM. CDR3 length: 13 amino acids. CDR3 bases: TGTGCCAGCAGTTTGGTGCAACACGAAAAACTGTTTTTT. Its translation is CASSLVQHEKLFF.

As for this clone: The same CDR3 arises from other DNA sequences in this sample as well. V usage is TRBV3-1 (or the pseudogene TRBV3-2) and J usage is TRBJ2-7, with 7 bases aligning to TRBD1. Germline CDR1 LGHDT, CDR2 YNNKEL (reference sequence). The CDR3 consists of 13 residues. V was pared by 3 bases and J by 4 bases, with 3 bases of the junction left unmatched. The CDR3 DNA reads TGTGCCAGCAGCCAGGCAGGGGGTTACGAGCAGTACGTC. It yields the protein CASSQAGGYEQYV.

The chain is built from TRBV11-3 and TRBJ1-1; TRBD1 might be the D (5 bases). Deletions cut 2 bases from V and 8 bases from J, with 15 bases between. CDR3 length: 14 residues. The germline gives CDR1 SGHNT, CDR2 YENEEA. The CDR3 spells CASSLRGQGGEAFF. The DNA for the CDR3 is TGTGCCAGCAGCTTACGTGGGCAGGGAGGGGAAGCTTTCTTT.

The chain links TRBV10-2 to TRBJ1-6, with 9 bases aligning to TRBD1. Trimming at V came to 2 bases and at J to 6 bases, leaving 5 bases not matched to a gene. Germline assignment: CDR1 WSHSY and CDR2 SAAADI. The CDR3 runs 16 residues. The CDR3 reads CASSETGGSRNSPLHF. The DNA of the CDR3 is TGCGCCAGCAGTGAGACAGGGGGCTCTCGTAATTCACCCCTCCACTTT.

With respect to this clone: The identical CDR3 is also encoded by other nucleotide sequences in the sample. This sequence joins TRBV28 and TRBJ1-2; 11 bases match TRBD1. There are 14 residues in the CDR3. Looked up from germline, CDR1 is MDHEN and CDR2 is SYDVKM. The V gene end was trimmed by 3 bases and the J gene end by 5 bases; junction bases not matched to a gene: 2. CDR3 sequence: CASSLGQGGYGYTF. In nucleotides, the CDR3 is TGTGCCAGCAGTTTGGGACAGGGGGGATATGGCTACACCTTC.

V usage is TRBV6-5 and J usage is TRBJ1-5, with D hard to call. CDR3 length: 14 amino acids. Deletions cut 5 bases from V and 11 bases from J, with 19 bases between. Germline V gene sequence: CDR1 MNHEY, CDR2 SVGAGI. CDR3 in DNA: TGTGCCAGCAGTCCCACCGGACGGGAATCAGCCCAGCATTTT. It specifies CASSPTGRESAQHF.

The table lists this clone with a count of one. The chain is built from TRBV18 and TRBJ2-6; D remains ambiguous. Trimming cost V 2 bases and J 0 bases, with 5 bases left between them. CDR1 and CDR2 from the germline V gene are KGHSH and LQKENI. There are 15 residues in the CDR3. The CDR3 DNA sequence: TGTGCCAGCTCACCAATATCCTCTGGGGCCAACGTCCTGACTTTC. Translating gives CASSPISSGANVLTF.

The V and J genes are TRBV27 and TRBJ2-5; 8 bases are shared with TRBD2. This CDR3 is built from 14 residues. The germline gives CDR1 MNHEY, CDR2 SMNVEV (reference sequence). V dropped 7 bases and J dropped 3; count of bases not matched to a gene: 7. The CDR3, as DNA: TGTGCCAGCAATTCCGGGAGGGTCGAAGAGACCCAGTACTTC. The encoded protein is CASNSGRVEETQYF.

The chain employs TRBV6-5 and TRBJ1-6; 10 positions agree with TRBD1. The V segment lost 9 bases and the J segment 7 bases; nucleotides outside the gene matches: 6. This CDR3 spans 14 amino acids. Germline V CDR1 and CDR2: MNHEY, SVGAGI. The CDR3, as DNA: TGTGCCAGTGGACAGGGGGGAGGGAATTCACCCCTCCACTTT. Protein sequence: CASGQGGGNSPLHF.

The chain carries TRBV3-1 (or the pseudogene TRBV3-2) and TRBJ2-7; 7 nucleotides align to TRBD1. V gave up 1 base and J gave up 2 bases; unmatched junction bases: 2. The germline V gene has CDR1 LGHDT and CDR2 YNNKEL (reference sequence). The CDR3 is made up of 14 amino acids. CDR3 residues: CASSQVQGAYEQYF. The CDR3 DNA reads TGTGCCAGCAGCCAAGTCCAGGGGGCCTACGAGCAGTACTTC.

V is TRBV9 and J is TRBJ2-7; tentatively, D is TRBD1 or TRBD2 (6 bases each). The CDR3 is made up of 15 amino acids. Looked up from germline, CDR1 is SGDLS and CDR2 is YYNGEE. V was trimmed by 3 bases and J by 2 bases, leaving 15 bases between them. CDR3 region: CASSGGGTRAYEQYF. CDR3 nucleotides: TGTGCCAGCAGCGGTGGGGGGACAAGGGCCTACGAGCAGTACTTC.

This chain joins TRBV11-2 and TRBJ1-1; D might be TRBD1 (5 bases). Trimming took off 6 bases at V and 11 bases at J, with 19 bases between the two ends. Germline V CDR1 and CDR2: SGHAT, FQNNGV. CDR3 length equals 13 residues. This CDR3 is CASSYDALGVAFF. The DNA for the CDR3 is TGTGCCAGCAGTTACGACGCGCTGGGGGTGGCTTTCTTT.

J is TRBJ1-5 and V is TRBV3-1 (or the pseudogene TRBV3-2), with D possibly TRBD1 on 6 matching bases. The CDR3 contains 14 residues. V gave up 3 bases and J gave up 5 bases, with 11 bases separating them. Germline values: CDR1 LGHDT, CDR2 YNNKEL (reference sequence). CDR3 in amino acids: CASSQTRGHQPQHF. As DNA, the CDR3 is TGTGCCAGCAGCCAGACGCGGGGGCATCAGCCCCAGCATTTT.

CDR3: CASSLDIGQNTEAFF. CDR3 sequence (DNA): TGTGCCAGCAGCTTAGACATTGGACAGAACACTGAAGCTTTCTTT. This rearrangement joins TRBV7-3 to TRBJ1-1; tentatively, D is TRBD1 (5 bases). V was clipped by 2 bases and J by 1 base, with 11 bases between them. The CDR3 length is 15 residues. Germline CDR1 reads SGHTA; CDR2 reads FQGTGA. The full variable domain, with the rest looked up from reference TRBV7-3 and TRBJ1-1, is GAGVSQTPSNKVTEKGKYVELRCDPISGHTALYWYRQSLGQGPEFLIYFQGTGAADDSGLPNDRFFAVRPEGSVSTLKIQRTERGDSAVYLCASSLDIGQNTEAFFGQGTRLTVV.

The chain uses TRBV5-1 and TRBJ1-4, with D uncertain. The germline V gene has CDR1 SGHRS and CDR2 YFSETQ. Deletions cut 8 bases from V and 8 bases from J, with 13 bases between. The length of the CDR3 is 12 residues. The CDR3, as DNA: TGCGCCAGTTCGGGTAGAGGGGAAAAACTGTTTTTT. The encoded protein is CASSGRGEKLFF. Using reference TRBV5-1 and TRBJ1-4 for the parts outside the CDR3, the full variable domain is KAGVTQTPRYLIKTRGQQVTLSCSPISGHRSVSWYQQTPGQGLQFLFEYFSETQRNKGNFPGRFSGRQFSNSRSEMNVSTLELGDSALYLCASSGRGEKLFFGSGTQLSVL.

The chain links TRBV19 to TRBJ2-6; 7 nucleotides agree with TRBD1. There are 17 residues in the CDR3. The trim removed 3 bases at V and 0 bases at J, leaving 5 bases unmatched. Germline lookup yields CDR1 LNHDA and CDR2 SQIVND (reference sequence). The CDR3, as DNA: TGTGCCAGTAGTATGAGGGACAGACGCTCTGGGGCCAACGTCCTGACTTTC. Its protein is CASSMRDRRSGANVLTF.

The chain employs TRBV15 and TRBJ2-6, with D unresolved. Trimming cost V 0 bases and J 0 bases, with 6 bases left between them. Germline assignment: CDR1 LNHNV and CDR2 YYDKDF (reference sequence). The length of the CDR3 is 16 residues. The CDR3 spells CATSRDHRSGANVLTF. The DNA for the CDR3 is TGTGCCACCAGCAGAGATCATCGCTCTGGGGCCAACGTCCTGACTTTC.